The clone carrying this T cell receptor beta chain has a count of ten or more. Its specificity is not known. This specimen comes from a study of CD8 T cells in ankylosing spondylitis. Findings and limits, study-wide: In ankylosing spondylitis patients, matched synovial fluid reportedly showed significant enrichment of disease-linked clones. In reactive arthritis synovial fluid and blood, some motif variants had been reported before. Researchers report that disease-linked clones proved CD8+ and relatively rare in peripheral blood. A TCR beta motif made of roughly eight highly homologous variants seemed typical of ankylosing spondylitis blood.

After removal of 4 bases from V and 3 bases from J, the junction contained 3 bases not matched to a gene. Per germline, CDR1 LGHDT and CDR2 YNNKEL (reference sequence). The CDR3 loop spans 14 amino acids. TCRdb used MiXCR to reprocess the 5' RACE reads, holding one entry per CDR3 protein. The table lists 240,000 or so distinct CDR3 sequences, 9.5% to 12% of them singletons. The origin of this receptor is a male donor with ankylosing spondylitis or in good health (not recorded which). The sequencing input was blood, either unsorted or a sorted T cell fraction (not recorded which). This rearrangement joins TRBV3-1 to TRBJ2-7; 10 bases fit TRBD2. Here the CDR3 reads CASSPGLADYEQYF. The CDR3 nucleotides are TGTGCCAGCAGCCCCGGACTAGCGGACTACGAGCAGTACTTC.